This T cell receptor beta chain was captured by sequencing in a study of cytomegalovirus exposure and HLA in healthy donors. Turning to the study itself: HLA-typed donors contributed around 88 million unique TCRs, which were held in an early data release. Of several hundred genotyped donors, 81% clustered with self-reported Caucasian donors.

Primers: 60 Vbeta forward and 13 Jbeta reverse. Data came from immunoSEQ multiplex PCR; TCRdb stores just in-frame clones and leaves some out. The table lists about 220,000 clones, approximately 80% of them singletons. After removal of 0 bases from V and 3 bases from J, the junction contained 8 bases not matched to a gene. The V gene's germline CDR1 is SGHNT and CDR2 YYREEE (reference sequence). CDR3 length equals 16 residues. Concerning this clone: Its matching antigen is unknown.

Study-wide findings and caveats: Other equally common chains were less clonally expanded than HLA-associated TCR beta chains, a later analysis showed. TRBV6-2, TRBV6-3 and some other V segments were unresolvable in 87-base-pair reads.

The genes are TRBV5-4 and TRBJ2-7, with 8 nucleotides matching TRBD2. This receptor was taken from a boy between 2 and 10 years old in good health and CMV-seronegative. The sample comprised PBMCs. The CDR3 reads CASSLEGTRLDYEQYF. CDR3 bases: TGTGCCAGCAGCTTGGAGGGGACTAGATTAGACTACGAGCAGTACTTC.